The 17 T cell receptor beta chains presented below share a single source sample, sequenced in a study of T cell repertoires in cytomegalovirus infection. A single record per CDR3 protein comes from TCRdb applying MiXCR to the reads. Among roughly 250,000 distinct CDR3 sequences listed, roughly 22% were seen once. Input material: CD8+ T cells from PBMCs. The receptors shown here come from a human donor in good health (CMV status not recorded). Some clones in this sample may be carry-over from other donors' samples.

The V and J genes are TRBV7-6 and TRBJ2-7; D uncertain. The CDR3 runs 15 residues. Trimming shortened V by 5 bases and J by 3 bases, and 17 bases separated the two germline ends. Per the germline V gene, CDR1 is SGHVS and CDR2 is FNYEAQ. CDR3 in DNA: TGTGCCAGCAGCCCGCAGGTTGGGATTCACTACGAGCAGTACTTC. It codes for CASSPQVGIHYEQYF.

At least ten counts were recorded for this clonotype. J is TRBJ1-1 and V is TRBV12-3 or TRBV12-4, with D unresolved. CDR3 size: 11 residues. V was pared by 1 base and J by 11 bases, with 8 bases between. The CDR3 protein is CASSLEGSAFF. The CDR3 DNA reads as TGTGCCAGCAGTTTAGAAGGGTCCGCTTTCTTT.

This clonotype has only a few counts. This chain links TRBV7-9 with TRBJ1-6, with D perhaps matching TRBD1 (5 bases). The CDR3 spans 12 residues. Germline V gene sequence: CDR1 SEHNR, CDR2 FQNEAQ (reference sequence). V shed 4 bases and J shed 12 bases, with 10 bases lying between them. The CDR3 DNA sequence: TGTGCCAGCAGCTCCGGGGCGATACCCCTCCACTTT. This sequence encodes CASSSGAIPLHF.

This clonotype showed up many times. The V and J genes are TRBV7-8 and TRBJ1-2; D is undetermined. This CDR3 is 14 amino acids long. Germline CDR1 reads SGHVS; CDR2 reads FQNEAQ. Trimming removed 1 base from V and 8 bases from J, with 14 bases in between. The CDR3 nucleotides are TGTGCCAGCAGCTTAGGGGTGTCGCCAGTGGGCTACACCTTC. Encoded protein: CASSLGVSPVGYTF.

This clonotype was picked up a small number of times. This chain connects TRBV28 to TRBJ2-1; 10 bases align to TRBD2. This CDR3 is 17 amino acids long. From germline, CDR1 is MDHEN and CDR2 SYDVKM. The V and J ends lost 2 bases and 3 bases, in that order; junction bases with no gene match: 7. CDR3 nucleotides: TGTGCCAGCAGTTTAGGCCAGCTAGCGGGGGACTACAATGAGCAGTTCTTC. Protein product: CASSLGQLAGDYNEQFF.

The sample holds a few counts of this clonotype. The V and J genes are TRBV29-1 and TRBJ2-7; D may correspond to TRBD1 or TRBD2 (5 bases each). V lost 3 bases to trimming and J lost 0 bases, with 9 bases between them. CDR3 length: 13 residues. The germline V gene has CDR1 SQVTM and CDR2 ANQGSEA. The chain's CDR3 is CSVEGPNSYEQYF. CDR3 nucleotide sequence: TGCAGCGTTGAGGGACCTAACTCCTACGAGCAGTACTTC.

This chain connects TRBV7-9 to TRBJ1-2; perhaps TRBD1 as D (5 bases). CDR1 is SEHNR and CDR2 is FQNEAQ in the germline V gene (reference sequence). V was shortened by 5 bases and J by 3 bases, with 22 bases between the two germline ends. The CDR3 consists of 17 residues. Written as DNA, the CDR3 is TGTGCCAGCAGCGACACCATGGGACGGGGTCTGGACTATGGCTACACCTTC. It is translated as CASSDTMGRGLDYGYTF.

CDR3 DNA: TGTGCCAGCAGCCATAGCTCCTACAATGAGCAGTTCTTC. Translating it yields CASSHSSYNEQFF. This chain connects TRBV9 to TRBJ2-1; unclear D gene. Trimming removed 4 bases at V and 0 bases at J, with 5 bases between. The germline V gene encodes CDR1 SGDLS and CDR2 YYNGEE. This CDR3 is built from 13 residues.

The chain uses TRBV10-3 and TRBJ2-3, with 12 bases that match TRBD1. This CDR3 region has 17 residues. Per germline, CDR1 ENHRY and CDR2 SYGVKD. With 2 bases clipped from V and 2 bases from J, the junction kept 5 bases outside the gene matches. The CDR3 bases are TGTGCCATCAGTGAGAGGCGGGGACAGGGGGCCACAGATACGCAGTATTTT. Residues: CAISERRGQGATDTQYF.

Comments on this clonotype: This clone may be a read error of a much larger clone one base away. The chain is built from TRBV7-8 and TRBJ1-1; 7 bases are shared with TRBD1. The germline V gene has CDR1 SGHVS and CDR2 FQNEAQ. The CDR3 covers 12 residues. DNA for the CDR3: TGTGCCGGCAGCTTCATGACAGGGCCCGCTTTCTTT. Amino acid sequence: CAGSFMTGPAFF.

This clonotype has ten or more counts. The chain uses TRBV28 and TRBJ1-1; 7 bases are a match to TRBD1. CDR1 and CDR2 (germline): MDHEN, SYDVKM. CDR3 length: 14 residues. The V gene end was trimmed by 3 bases and the J gene end by 5 bases; junction bases not matched to a gene: 6. The CDR3 sequence: CASSFRGRGTEAFF. The CDR3 DNA is TGTGCCAGCAGTTTTAGGGGGCGAGGAACTGAAGCTTTCTTT.

The chain carries TRBV20-1 and TRBJ2-3; 7 bases line up with TRBD1. The CDR3 is made up of 14 amino acids. In germline, CDR1 is DFQATT, CDR2 SNEGSKA (reference sequence). V was pared by 3 bases and J by 4 bases, with 7 bases of the junction left unmatched. CDR3 in amino acids: CSARENRGPDTQYF. In DNA, the CDR3 is TGCAGTGCTAGGGAGAACAGGGGCCCAGATACGCAGTATTTT.

This clonotype was found a few times. The chain is built from TRBV4-1 and TRBJ2-2; D uncertain. Germline lookup yields CDR1 MGHRA and CDR2 YSYEKL. This CDR3 comprises 16 residues. V lost 4 bases and J lost 4, with 16 bases in between. CDR3 residues: CASSLMGQVGTGELFF. The CDR3 DNA reads TGCGCCAGCAGCCTAATGGGTCAGGTGGGCACCGGGGAGCTGTTTTTT.

This clonotype was recorded a few times. J is TRBJ2-1 and V is TRBV20-1; D may be TRBD2 (6 bases). The CDR3 covers 19 residues. Between the trimmed V and J ends, which lost 0 bases and 2 bases, there was a span of 23 bases. Germline assignment: CDR1 DFQATT and CDR2 SNEGSKA (reference sequence). In nucleotides, the CDR3 is TGCAGTGCTAGAGATACCGGCGAAAGCCCTAGCGCCCCCTACAATGAGCAGTTCTTC. Translation: CSARDTGESPSAPYNEQFF.

The chain combines TRBV5-1 with TRBJ2-5; TRBD2 agrees at 9 bases. This CDR3 comprises 14 residues. V dropped 4 bases and J dropped 5; count of bases not matched to a gene: 6. The V gene's germline CDR1 is SGHRS and CDR2 YFSETQ. CDR3 bases: TGCGCCAGCAGCAGTGGGACTAGCTTTGAGACCCAGTACTTC. Amino acids: CASSSGTSFETQYF.

This clonotype was seen more than once but under ten times. The J gene is TRBJ1-1, the V gene TRBV5-5; D ambiguous. Germline values: CDR1 SGHKS, CDR2 YYEKEE (reference sequence). The CDR3 has 12 amino acids. Trimming removed 0 bases from V and 5 bases from J, with 5 bases in between. The CDR3, as DNA: TGTGCCAGCAGCTTGGTAGAGACTGAAGCTTTCTTT. It yields the protein CASSLVETEAFF.

A few counts support this clonotype. The chain carries TRBV5-4 and TRBJ2-5; maybe TRBD2 (6 bases). Germline-derived CDR1 and CDR2 are SGHNT and YYREEE (reference sequence). With 4 bases removed from V and 1 base from J, the gap between germline ends came to 8 bases. This CDR3 region has 13 residues. The CDR3 sequence: CASSAGLQETQYF. Here the CDR3 DNA reads TGTGCCAGCAGCGCGGGACTCCAAGAGACCCAGTACTTC.